This TCR beta chain was captured by sequencing in a study of blood T cell repertoires in COVID-19. Study-wide background: From the United States, Italy and Spain came samples of acute and convalescent COVID-19. PBMCs, B-cell-depleted T cells, or T cells were the source of the cDNA or gDNA that made up the material.

Per the original data handling: Amplified reference gene primers provided the basis for estimating nucleated cell counts. Clones were sequenced by immunoSEQ multiplex PCR, and TCRdb holds only the in-frame ones, with some missing. V and J calls and clone size are copied from that table; D and trimming were computed from the DNA. The table records about 79,000 clones, 85% to 90% of them present only once. The source material was peripheral blood. This sequence originates from a man aged 50 or older with active COVID-19.

The CDR3 reads CASSPTRQETQYF. In DNA form, the CDR3 reads TGTGCCAGCAGCCCGACTCGTCAAGAGACCCAGTACTTC. The chain is built from TRBV7-3 and TRBJ2-5; D gene ambiguous. Germline V gene data show CDR1 as SGHTA and CDR2 as FQGTGA. Trimming left V 5 bases short and J 2 bases short, with 9 bases between. CDR3 length: 13 residues.